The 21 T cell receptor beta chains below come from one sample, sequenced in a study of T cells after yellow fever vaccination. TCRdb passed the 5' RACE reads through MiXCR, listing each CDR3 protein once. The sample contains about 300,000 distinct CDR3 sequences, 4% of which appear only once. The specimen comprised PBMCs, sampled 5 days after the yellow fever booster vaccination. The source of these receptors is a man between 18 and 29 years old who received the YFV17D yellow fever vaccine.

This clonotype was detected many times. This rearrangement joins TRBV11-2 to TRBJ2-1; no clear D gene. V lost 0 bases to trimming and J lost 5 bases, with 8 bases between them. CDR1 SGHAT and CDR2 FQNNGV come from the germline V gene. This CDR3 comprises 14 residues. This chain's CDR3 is CASSLDYSNNEQFF. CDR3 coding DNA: TGTGCCAGCAGCTTAGATTACAGCAACAATGAGCAGTTCTTC.

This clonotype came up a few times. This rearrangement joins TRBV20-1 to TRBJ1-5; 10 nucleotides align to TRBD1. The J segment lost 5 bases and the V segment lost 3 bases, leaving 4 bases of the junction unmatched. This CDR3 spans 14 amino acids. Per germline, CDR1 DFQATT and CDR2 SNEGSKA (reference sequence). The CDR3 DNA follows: TGCAGTGCTAGGAGGACAGGGGGGGATCAGCCCCAGCATTTT. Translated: CSARRTGGDQPQHF.

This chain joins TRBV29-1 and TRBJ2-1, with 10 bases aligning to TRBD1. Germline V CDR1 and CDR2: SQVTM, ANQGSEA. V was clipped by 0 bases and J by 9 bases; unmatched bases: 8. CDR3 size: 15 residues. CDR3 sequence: CSVEETGGAFSEQFF. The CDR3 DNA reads TGCAGCGTTGAAGAGACAGGGGGCGCTTTCTCTGAGCAGTTCTTC.

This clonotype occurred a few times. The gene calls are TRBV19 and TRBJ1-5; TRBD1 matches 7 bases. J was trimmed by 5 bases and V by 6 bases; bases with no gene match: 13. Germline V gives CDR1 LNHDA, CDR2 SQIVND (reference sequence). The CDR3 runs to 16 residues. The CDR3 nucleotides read TGTGCCAGTAGCCTCCAAAGGGACAGCCTACATCAGCCCCAGCATTTT. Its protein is CASSLQRDSLHQPQHF. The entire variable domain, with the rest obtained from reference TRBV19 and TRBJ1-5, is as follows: DGGITQSPKYLFRKEGQNVTLSCEQNLNHDAMYWYRQDPGQGLRLIYYSQIVNDFQKGDIAEGYSVSREKKESFPLTVTSAQKNPTAFYLCASSLQRDSLHQPQHFGDGTRLSIL.

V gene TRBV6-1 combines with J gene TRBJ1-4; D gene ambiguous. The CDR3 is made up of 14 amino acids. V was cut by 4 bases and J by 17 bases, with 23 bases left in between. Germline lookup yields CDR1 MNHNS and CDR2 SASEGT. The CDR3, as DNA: TGTGCCAGCAGTGCTCTCGGATCGGTCGTCTCGGGTTTTTTT. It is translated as CASSALGSVVSGFF.

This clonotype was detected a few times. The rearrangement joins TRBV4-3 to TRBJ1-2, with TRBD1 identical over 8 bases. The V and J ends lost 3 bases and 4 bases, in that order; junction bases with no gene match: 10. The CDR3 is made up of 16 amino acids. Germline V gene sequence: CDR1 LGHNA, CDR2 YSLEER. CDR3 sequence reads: CASSQVRTGTTYGYTF. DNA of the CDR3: TGCGCCAGCAGCCAGGTGAGGACAGGGACGACCTATGGCTACACCTTC.

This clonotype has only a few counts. The CDR3 protein is CASRPLISQSSYEQYV. CDR3 nucleotides: TGTGCCAGCAGACCCTTAATCTCCCAGAGCTCCTACGAGCAGTACGTC. The gene calls are TRBV27 and TRBJ2-7; D uncertain. Trimming left V 6 bases short and J 0 bases short, with 18 bases between. The length of the CDR3 is 16 residues. Germline-derived CDR1 and CDR2 are MNHEY and SMNVEV (reference sequence).

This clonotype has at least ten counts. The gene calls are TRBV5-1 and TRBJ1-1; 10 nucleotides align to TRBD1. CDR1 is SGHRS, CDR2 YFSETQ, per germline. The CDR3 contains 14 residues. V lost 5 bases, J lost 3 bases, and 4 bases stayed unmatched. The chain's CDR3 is CASSRQGADTEAFF. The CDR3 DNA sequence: TGCGCCAGCAGTAGACAGGGGGCGGACACTGAAGCTTTCTTT.

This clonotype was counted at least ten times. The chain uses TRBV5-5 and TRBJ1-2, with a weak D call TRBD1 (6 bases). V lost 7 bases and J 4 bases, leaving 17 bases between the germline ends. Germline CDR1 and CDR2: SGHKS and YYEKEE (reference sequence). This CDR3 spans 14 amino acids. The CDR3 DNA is TGTGCCAGCGGAAGGGGGGGGCCTGGCTATGGCTACACCTTC. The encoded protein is CASGRGGPGYGYTF.

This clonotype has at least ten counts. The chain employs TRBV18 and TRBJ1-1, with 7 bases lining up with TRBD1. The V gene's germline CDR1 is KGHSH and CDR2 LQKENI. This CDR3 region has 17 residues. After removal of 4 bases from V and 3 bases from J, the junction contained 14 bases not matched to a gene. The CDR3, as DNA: TGTGCCAGCTCACGAAGAACCGGGACAGTCGAAGACACTGAAGCTTTCTTT. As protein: CASSRRTGTVEDTEAFF. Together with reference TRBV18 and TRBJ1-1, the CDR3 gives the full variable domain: NAGVMQNPRHLVRRRGQEARLRCSPMKGHSHVYWYRQLPEEGLKFMVYLQKENIIDESGMPKERFSAEFPKEGPSILRIQQVVRGDSAAYFCASSRRTGTVEDTEAFFGQGTRLTVV.

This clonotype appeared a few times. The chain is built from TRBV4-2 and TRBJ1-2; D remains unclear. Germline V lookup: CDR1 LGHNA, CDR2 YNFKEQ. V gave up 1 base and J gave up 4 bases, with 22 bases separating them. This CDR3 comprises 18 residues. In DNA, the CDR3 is TGTGCCAGCAGCCAAGTTATCGAGGCGGAACAGACGGGCTATGGCTACACCTTC. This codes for CASSQVIEAEQTGYGYTF.

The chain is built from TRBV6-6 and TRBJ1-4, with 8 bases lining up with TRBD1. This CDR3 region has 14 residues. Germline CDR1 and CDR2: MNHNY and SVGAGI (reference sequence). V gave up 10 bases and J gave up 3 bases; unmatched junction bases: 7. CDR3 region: CAIRGTGANEKLFF. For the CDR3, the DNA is TGTGCCATACGGGGGACAGGCGCTAATGAAAAACTGTTTTTT.

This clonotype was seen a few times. CDR3 nucleotides: TGTGCCAGCAGTTTAAACAGGAATGAAAAACTGTTTTTT. Protein product: CASSLNRNEKLFF. This chain connects TRBV27 to TRBJ1-4; maybe TRBD1 (5 bases). The CDR3 extends over 13 amino acids. Germline CDR1 is MNHEY and CDR2 is SMNVEV (reference sequence). Trimming shortened V by 2 bases and J by 5 bases, and 6 bases separated the two germline ends.

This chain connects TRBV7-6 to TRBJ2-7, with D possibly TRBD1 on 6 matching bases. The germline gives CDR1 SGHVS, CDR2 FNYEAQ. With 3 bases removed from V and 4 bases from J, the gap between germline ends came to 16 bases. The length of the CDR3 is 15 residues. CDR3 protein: CASSLNQGIGYEQYF. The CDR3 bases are TGTGCCAGCAGCTTGAATCAGGGGATTGGGTACGAGCAGTACTTC. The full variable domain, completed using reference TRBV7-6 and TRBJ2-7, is GAGVSQSPRYKVTKRGQDVALRCDPISGHVSLYWYRQALGQGPEFLTYFNYEAQQDKSGLPNDRFSAERPEGSISTLTIQRTEQRDSAMYRCASSLNQGIGYEQYFGPGTRLTVT.

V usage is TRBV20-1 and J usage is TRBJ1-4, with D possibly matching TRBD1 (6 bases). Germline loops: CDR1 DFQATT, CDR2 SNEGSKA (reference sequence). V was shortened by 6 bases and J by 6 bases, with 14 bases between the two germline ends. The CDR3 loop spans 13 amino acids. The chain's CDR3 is CSATQGNYEKLFF. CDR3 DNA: TGCAGTGCCACCCAGGGGAATTATGAAAAACTGTTTTTT.

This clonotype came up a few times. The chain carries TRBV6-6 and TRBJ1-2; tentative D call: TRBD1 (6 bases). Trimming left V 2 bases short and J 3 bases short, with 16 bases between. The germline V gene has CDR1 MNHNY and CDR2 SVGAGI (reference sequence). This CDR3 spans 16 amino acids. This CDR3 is CASSYVGQPYDYGYTF. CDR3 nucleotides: TGTGCCAGCAGTTACGTTGGACAGCCCTATGACTATGGCTACACCTTC.

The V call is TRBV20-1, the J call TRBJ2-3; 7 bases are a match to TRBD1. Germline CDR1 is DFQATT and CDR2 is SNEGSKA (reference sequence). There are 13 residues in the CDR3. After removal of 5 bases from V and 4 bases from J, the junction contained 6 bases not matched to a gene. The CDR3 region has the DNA TGCAGTGCTCGACAGGGTGGTGCAGATACGCAGTATTTT. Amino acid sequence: CSARQGGADTQYF.

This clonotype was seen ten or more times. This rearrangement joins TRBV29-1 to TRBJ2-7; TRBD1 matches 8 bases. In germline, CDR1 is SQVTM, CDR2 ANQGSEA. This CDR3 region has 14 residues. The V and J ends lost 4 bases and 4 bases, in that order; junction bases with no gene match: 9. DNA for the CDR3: TGCAGCGTTGCCGGAAGGACAGGGTCTTACGAGCAGTACTTC. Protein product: CSVAGRTGSYEQYF.

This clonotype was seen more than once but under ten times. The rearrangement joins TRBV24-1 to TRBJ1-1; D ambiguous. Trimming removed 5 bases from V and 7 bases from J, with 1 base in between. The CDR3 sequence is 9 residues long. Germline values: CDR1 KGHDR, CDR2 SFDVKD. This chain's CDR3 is CATSVEAFF. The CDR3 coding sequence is TGTGCCACCAGTGTTGAAGCTTTCTTT.

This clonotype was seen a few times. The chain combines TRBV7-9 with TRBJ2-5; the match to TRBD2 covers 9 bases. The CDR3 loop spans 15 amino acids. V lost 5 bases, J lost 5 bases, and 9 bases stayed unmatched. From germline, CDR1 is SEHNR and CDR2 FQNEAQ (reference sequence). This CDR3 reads CASSPEGLAGETQYF. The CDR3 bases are TGTGCCAGCAGCCCCGAGGGACTAGCTGGGGAGACCCAGTACTTC. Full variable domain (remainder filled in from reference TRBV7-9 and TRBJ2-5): DTGVSQNPRHKITKRGQNVTFRCDPISEHNRLYWYRQTLGQGPEFLTYFQNEAQLEKSRLLSDRFSAERPKGSFSTLEIQRTEQGDSAMYLCASSPEGLAGETQYFGPGTRLLVL.

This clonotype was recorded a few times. The CDR3 DNA reads TGTGCCAGCAGCCAATTCCTGAGGCAGGAGCAGTTCTTC. It specifies CASSQFLRQEQFF. The J gene is TRBJ2-1, the V gene TRBV3-1; D gene uncertain. The V gene lost 2 bases and the J gene lost 10 bases, with 12 bases spanning the gap. This CDR3 contains 13 residues. CDR1 is LGHDT and CDR2 is YNNKEL in the germline V gene (reference sequence).